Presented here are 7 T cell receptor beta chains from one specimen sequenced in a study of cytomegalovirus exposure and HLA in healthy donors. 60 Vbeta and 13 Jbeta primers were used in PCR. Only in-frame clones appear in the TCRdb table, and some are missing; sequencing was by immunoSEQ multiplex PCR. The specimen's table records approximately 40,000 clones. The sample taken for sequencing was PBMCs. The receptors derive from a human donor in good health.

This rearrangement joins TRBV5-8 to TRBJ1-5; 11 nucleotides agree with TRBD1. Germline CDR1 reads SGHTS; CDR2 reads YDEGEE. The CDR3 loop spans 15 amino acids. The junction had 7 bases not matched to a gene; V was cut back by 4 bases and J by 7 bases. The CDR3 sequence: CASSIGTGGGQPQHF. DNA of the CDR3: TGTGCCAGCAGCATTGGGACAGGGGGAGGCCAGCCCCAGCATTTT. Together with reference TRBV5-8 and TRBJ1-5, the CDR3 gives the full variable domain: EAGVTQSPTHLIKTRGQQATLRCSPISGHTSVYWYQQALGLGLQFLLWYDEGEERNRGNFPPRFSGRQFPNYSSELNVNALELEDSALYLCASSIGTGGGQPQHFGDGTRLSIL.

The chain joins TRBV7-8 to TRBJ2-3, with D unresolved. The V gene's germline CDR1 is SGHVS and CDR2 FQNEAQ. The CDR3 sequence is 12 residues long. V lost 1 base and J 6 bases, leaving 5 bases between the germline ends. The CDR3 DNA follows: TGTGCCAGCAGCTTAGGCCGGGATACGCAGTATTTT. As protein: CASSLGRDTQYF.

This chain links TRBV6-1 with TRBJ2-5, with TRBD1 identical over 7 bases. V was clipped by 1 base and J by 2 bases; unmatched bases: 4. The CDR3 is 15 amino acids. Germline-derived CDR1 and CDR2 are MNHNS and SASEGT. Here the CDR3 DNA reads TGTGCCAGCAGTGAAGTAACAGGGGCTCAAGAGACCCAGTACTTC. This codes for CASSEVTGAQETQYF.

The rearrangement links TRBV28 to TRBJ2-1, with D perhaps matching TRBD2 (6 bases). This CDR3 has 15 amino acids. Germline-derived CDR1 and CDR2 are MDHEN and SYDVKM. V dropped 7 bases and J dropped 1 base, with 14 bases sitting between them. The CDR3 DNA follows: TGTGCCAGCAAAACGGCTGGGGGGTCCTACAATGAGCAGTTCTTC. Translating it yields CASKTAGGSYNEQFF.

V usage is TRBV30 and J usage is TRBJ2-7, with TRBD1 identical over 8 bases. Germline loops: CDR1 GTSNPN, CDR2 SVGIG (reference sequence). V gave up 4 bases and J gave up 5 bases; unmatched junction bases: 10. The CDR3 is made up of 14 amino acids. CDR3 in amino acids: CAWNLGQGRDEQYF. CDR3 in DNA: TGTGCCTGGAACCTCGGACAGGGTAGAGACGAGCAGTACTTC.

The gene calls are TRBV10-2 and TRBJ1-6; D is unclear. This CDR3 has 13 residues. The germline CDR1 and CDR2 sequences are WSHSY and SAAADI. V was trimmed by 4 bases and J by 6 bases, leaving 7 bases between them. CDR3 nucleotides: TGCGCCAGCAGTGGGGCAAGTAATTCACCCCTCCACTTT. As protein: CASSGASNSPLHF.

This chain's CDR3 is CAWRRQGAWREQYF. The CDR3 DNA sequence: TGTGCCTGGAGGAGACAGGGGGCTTGGAGGGAGCAGTACTTC. The rearrangement links TRBV30 to TRBJ2-7; 10 bases map to TRBD1. CDR3 length: 14 amino acids. V trimming: 3 bases; J trimming: 7 bases; junction bases outside the gene matches: 9. The germline CDR1 and CDR2 sequences are GTSNPN and SVGIG (reference sequence). Filled out from reference TRBV30 and TRBJ2-7, the complete variable domain reads SQTIHQWPATLVQPVGSPLSLECTVEGTSNPNLYWYRQAAGRGLQLLFYSVGIGQISSEVPQNLSASRPQDRQFILSSKKLLLSDSGFYLCAWRRQGAWREQYFGPGTRLTVT.